This section outlines one T cell receptor beta chain sequence together with its context. What it recognizes is unknown. Profiled with immunoSEQ multiplex PCR; TCRdb holds only in-frame clones, not every one. The sample consists of about 2.4 million clones, more than 85% of them appearing once. The sample is drawn from a study of shared clonotypes between healthy human individuals. Findings and caveats of the study: Generation of non-shared clonotypes was less probable than generation of clonotypes shared by all four donors.

The germline V gene encodes CDR1 SGHDN and CDR2 FVKESK. CDR3 length: 12 amino acids. Trimming pared 0 bases from V and 8 bases from J, leaving 6 bases between. The clonotype originates from a man between 18 and 29 years old in good health. Some clones in this sample may be carry-over from other donors' samples. V usage is TRBV14 and J usage is TRBJ2-3; perhaps TRBD2 as D (5 bases). The sequenced sample was naive CD4+ T cells from PBMCs. Subset here: CD45RA+ positively selected. The CDR3 bases are TGTGCCAGCAGCCAAGAGAGGGTTACGCAGTATTTT. It encodes CASSQERVTQYF.